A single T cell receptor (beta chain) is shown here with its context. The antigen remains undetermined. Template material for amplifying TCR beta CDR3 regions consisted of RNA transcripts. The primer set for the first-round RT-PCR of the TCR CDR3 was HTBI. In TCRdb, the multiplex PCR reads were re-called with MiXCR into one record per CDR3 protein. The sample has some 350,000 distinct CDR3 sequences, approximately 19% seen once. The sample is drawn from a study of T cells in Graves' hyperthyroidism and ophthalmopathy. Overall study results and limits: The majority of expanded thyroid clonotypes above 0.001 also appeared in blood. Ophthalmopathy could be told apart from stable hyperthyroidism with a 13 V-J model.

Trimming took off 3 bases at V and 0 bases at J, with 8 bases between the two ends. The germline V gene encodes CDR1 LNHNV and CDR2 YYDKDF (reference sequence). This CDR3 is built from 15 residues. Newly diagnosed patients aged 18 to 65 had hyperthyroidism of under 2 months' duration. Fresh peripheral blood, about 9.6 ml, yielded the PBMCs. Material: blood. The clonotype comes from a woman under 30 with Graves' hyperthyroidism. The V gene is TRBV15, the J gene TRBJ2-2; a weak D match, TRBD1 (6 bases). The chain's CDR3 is CATSRPGANTGELFF. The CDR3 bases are TGTGCCACCAGCAGGCCAGGGGCGAACACCGGGGAGCTGTTTTTT.